This T cell receptor (beta chain) was profiled in a study of beta chain features in type 1 diabetes. CDR1 is GTSNPN, CDR2 SVGIG, per germline (reference sequence). CDR3 length: 17 amino acids. V dropped 3 bases and J dropped 1 base, with 21 bases sitting between them. TCRB transcripts that were expressed got sequenced, as all of the isolated RNA had been reverse transcribed. Generated by immunoSEQ multiplex PCR, the TCRdb table keeps only in-frame clones and is missing some. The sample holds hundreds of thousands of clones, over 8.5% seen once. Sequenced input: naive CD4+ T cells from blood. The sequence came from a woman younger than 35 in good health. This chain uses TRBV30 with TRBJ1-1, with D perhaps matching TRBD1 (6 bases). The CDR3 region is CAWSPIGQRGANTEAFF. The CDR3 DNA follows: TGTGCCTGGAGCCCCATTGGACAGCGGGGTGCGAACACTGAAGCTTTCTTT.